Presented here are 9 T cell receptor beta chains from one specimen sequenced in a study of blood T cell repertoires in COVID-19. Clones were read by immunoSEQ multiplex PCR, and TCRdb kept only the in-frame ones, dropping some. The data show hundreds of thousands of clones, with approximately 88% seen just once and 8.5% to 10% held by the top ten. Sequencing used PBMCs or T cells enriched from blood (not recorded which). All receptors derive from a woman aged 18-29 years who had recovered from COVID-19.

There are a few counts of this clone. The V call is TRBV7-2, the J call TRBJ2-7; TRBD1 aligns across 7 bases. There are 16 residues in the CDR3. Germline V gives CDR1 SGHTA, CDR2 FQGNSA. The ends lost 6 bases at V and 1 base at J; junction bases unmatched: 12. CDR3 nucleotide sequence: TGTGCCAGCAGTCCCGCCCGGGACAGATTTTCCTACGAGCAGTACTTC. Residues: CASSPARDRFSYEQYF.

The rearrangement links TRBV28 to TRBJ1-4; 8 nucleotides line up with TRBD1. This CDR3 contains 16 residues. Per germline, CDR1 MDHEN and CDR2 SYDVKM. Trimming took 4 bases from V and 2 from J; bases not matched to a gene: 6. The CDR3 loop reads CASSSDRVGTNEKLFF. CDR3 coding DNA: TGTGCCAGCAGTTCGGACAGGGTGGGGACTAATGAAAAACTGTTTTTT.

V gene TRBV5-4 combines with J gene TRBJ1-6; 7 positions match TRBD1. Unmatched junction bases numbered 3, after V lost 3 bases and J lost 6 bases. The V gene's germline CDR1 is SGHNT and CDR2 YYREEE (reference sequence). This CDR3 contains 14 residues. CDR3 sequence: CASSSGTANSPLHF. The CDR3, as DNA: TGTGCCAGCAGCTCCGGGACAGCTAATTCACCCCTCCACTTT.

V gene TRBV7-9 combines with J gene TRBJ1-4; 10 nucleotides match TRBD1. There are 18 residues in the CDR3. Per germline, CDR1 SEHNR and CDR2 FQNEAQ (reference sequence). The V and J ends lost 5 bases and 0 bases, in that order; junction bases with no gene match: 9. The CDR3 DNA sequence: TGTGCCAGCAGCCACAAGACAGGGGGCTACGCAACTAATGAAAAACTGTTTTTT. It codes for CASSHKTGGYATNEKLFF.

The chain links TRBV5-1 to TRBJ2-3, with TRBD1 matching over 7 bases. V lost 5 bases to trimming and J lost 5 bases; unmatched junction nucleotides: 5. There are 13 residues in the CDR3. Germline values: CDR1 SGHRS, CDR2 YFSETQ. The CDR3 sequence is CASRNDRVDTQYF. CDR3 nucleotides: TGCGCCAGCAGAAACGACAGGGTAGATACGCAGTATTTT.

The chain carries TRBV5-1 and TRBJ1-2, with TRBD1 matching over 8 bases. J was trimmed by 1 base and V by 0 bases; bases with no gene match: 11. CDR3 size: 18 residues. Germline V gene lookup returns CDR1 SGHRS and CDR2 YFSETQ. The chain's CDR3 is CASSLGGRTGYFNYGYTF. In nucleotides, the CDR3 is TGCGCCAGCAGCTTGGGAGGCCGGACAGGGTATTTTAACTATGGCTACACCTTC.

The rearrangement links TRBV27 to TRBJ2-7; 7 nucleotides align to TRBD2. V shed 3 bases and J 1 base; nucleotides not matched to a gene: 9. Per germline, CDR1 MNHEY and CDR2 SMNVEV (reference sequence). This CDR3 has 16 residues. In DNA form, the CDR3 reads TGTGCCAGCAGTTTGTCTTCCGGGACTATATCCTACGAGCAGTACTTC. Translated: CASSLSSGTISYEQYF.

The chain joins TRBV24-1 to TRBJ1-1; 11 nucleotides match TRBD1. Germline lookup yields CDR1 KGHDR and CDR2 SFDVKD. V shed 2 bases, J shed 4 bases, and the junction held 2 bases outside the gene matches. The CDR3 has 15 amino acids. CDR3 nucleotide sequence: TGTGCCACCAGTGATTCCGGGACAGGGGGCACTGAAGCTTTCTTT. This gives the protein CATSDSGTGGTEAFF.

V gene TRBV9 combines with J gene TRBJ2-1; 9 nucleotides agree with TRBD2. V gave up 0 bases and J gave up 5 bases; unmatched junction bases: 12. CDR1 SGDLS and CDR2 YYNGEE come from the germline V gene. The CDR3 loop spans 18 amino acids. In DNA form, the CDR3 reads TGTGCCAGCAGCGTAGCGGGCGGGAGGGCCCTTGGTGACAATGAGCAGTTCTTC. Residues: CASSVAGGRALGDNEQFF.